The 23 T cell receptor beta chains below come from one sample, sequenced in a study of blood T cell repertoires in COVID-19. TCRdb keeps only in-frame clones here, not all; method: immunoSEQ multiplex PCR. The repertoire holds about 410,000 clones, with about nine tenths as singletons. Material for sequencing was peripheral blood. The receptors were sampled from a woman aged 25 to 39 with active or convalescent COVID-19.

CDR3 DNA sequence: TGCGCCAGCAGCTTGGGTAGCCAAGAGACCCAGTACTTC. Its protein is CASSLGSQETQYF. This chain connects TRBV5-1 to TRBJ2-5; D is unresolved. V was trimmed by 0 bases and J by 1 base, leaving 4 bases between them. In germline, CDR1 is SGHRS, CDR2 YFSETQ. CDR3 length: 13 amino acids.

This clone has more than one count but fewer than ten. The rearrangement joins TRBV18 to TRBJ1-3; TRBD1 aligns across 7 bases. The CDR3 covers 15 residues. Germline V gene sequence: CDR1 KGHSH, CDR2 LQKENI. The V and J ends lost 3 bases and 7 bases, in that order; junction bases with no gene match: 9. CDR3 loop: CASSPGTVRPNTIYF. CDR3 bases: TGTGCCAGCTCACCCGGGACAGTCAGACCGAACACCATATATTTT.

The J gene is TRBJ2-1, the V gene TRBV7-9; 7 nucleotides line up with TRBD1. Per germline, CDR1 SEHNR and CDR2 FQNEAQ (reference sequence). The V and J ends lost 1 base and 8 bases, in that order; junction bases with no gene match: 2. There are 13 residues in the CDR3. DNA for the CDR3: TGTGCCAGCAGCTTAGTAGGGGGCGATGAGCAGTTCTTC. Translation gives CASSLVGGDEQFF.

A single count supports this clone. CDR3 protein: CAISEFSGTPEAFF. In DNA, the CDR3 is TGTGCCATCAGTGAGTTCTCTGGCACGCCTGAAGCTTTCTTT. The V and J genes are TRBV10-3 and TRBJ1-1; no reliable D call. Germline CDR1 is ENHRY and CDR2 is SYGVKD. The V gene lost 1 base and the J gene lost 6 bases, with 12 bases spanning the gap. CDR3 length: 14 residues.

The genes are TRBV7-2 and TRBJ2-7; 9 nucleotides agree with TRBD2. V was pared by 2 bases and J by 8 bases, with 13 bases of the junction left unmatched. The CDR3 consists of 16 residues. Germline V lookup: CDR1 SGHTA, CDR2 FQGNSA. CDR3 in DNA: TGTGCCAGCAGCTTACAGGGCGGGGGGGCCACGTTTCAGCAGTACTTC. It is translated as CASSLQGGGATFQQYF.

This rearrangement joins TRBV5-4 to TRBJ2-3, with 9 nucleotides matching TRBD2. Germline-derived CDR1 and CDR2 are SGHNT and YYREEE (reference sequence). This CDR3 is built from 15 residues. V was pared by 9 bases and J by 4 bases, with 12 bases of the junction left unmatched. CDR3: CATGGSGGFADTQYF. Here the CDR3 DNA reads TGTGCCACCGGGGGAAGCGGGGGGTTCGCAGATACGCAGTATTTT.

This clone has only one observation. The rearrangement joins TRBV2 to TRBJ2-5; tentative D call: TRBD2 (6 bases). Trimming stripped 7 bases from V and 5 bases from J, with 17 bases between. This CDR3 region has 14 residues. The germline gives CDR1 SNHLY, CDR2 FYNNEI. The CDR3 DNA reads TGTGCCAGCATCCGACTAGAGGGTTCTGAGACCCAGTACTTC. Translated: CASIRLEGSETQYF.

CDR3 nucleotides: TGCGCCAGCAGTCAACGGGGGGAACAAGAGACCCAGTACTTC. It codes for CASSQRGEQETQYF. The chain couples TRBV10-1 to TRBJ2-5, with 7 bases identical to TRBD2. This CDR3 has 14 residues. Germline CDR1 WNHNN, CDR2 SYGVQD (reference sequence). V was clipped by 5 bases and J by 2 bases; unmatched bases: 5.

The genes are TRBV7-2 and TRBJ2-2; possible D gene TRBD1, 6 bases. Trimming pared 4 bases from V and 2 bases from J, leaving 17 bases between. This CDR3 region has 17 residues. Germline CDR1 SGHTA, CDR2 FQGNSA. The CDR3 coding sequence is TGTGCCAGCAGCTCCCCTCGGCGGACAGTAAACACCGGGGAGCTGTTTTTT. It specifies CASSSPRRTVNTGELFF.

The chain carries TRBV24-1 and TRBJ2-2; 8 nucleotides agree with TRBD1. The length of the CDR3 is 15 residues. The germline CDR1 and CDR2 sequences are KGHDR and SFDVKD. V lost 4 bases to trimming and J lost 8 bases; unmatched junction nucleotides: 8. The CDR3 here is CATSDSDRAVGELFF. CDR3 in DNA: TGTGCCACCAGTGACTCGGACAGGGCTGTGGGGGAGCTGTTTTTT.

A few counts support this clone. The chain couples TRBV5-1 to TRBJ1-1; D is possibly TRBD1 (5 bases). Germline V lookup: CDR1 SGHRS, CDR2 YFSETQ. The CDR3 loop spans 16 amino acids. Trimming shortened V by 3 bases and J by 3 bases, and 18 bases separated the two germline ends. The CDR3 loop reads CASSYHPGLWDTEAFF. CDR3 sequence (DNA): TGCGCCAGCAGCTATCACCCAGGGCTATGGGACACTGAAGCTTTCTTT.

This chain joins TRBV6-5 and TRBJ2-2, with 8 nucleotides matching TRBD2. This CDR3 has 15 amino acids. J was trimmed by 7 bases and V by 2 bases; bases with no gene match: 6. Germline V gene data show CDR1 as MNHEY and CDR2 as SVGAGI. The CDR3 bases are TGTGCCAGCAGTTACATCGAAAGCGGGGGCGGGGAGCTGTTTTTT. Encoded protein: CASSYIESGGGELFF.

The chain carries TRBV11-2 and TRBJ2-3, with D maybe TRBD1 (5 bases). Trimming cost V 2 bases and J 4 bases, with 19 bases left between them. The CDR3 runs to 17 residues. Germline CDR1 and CDR2: SGHAT and FQNNGV. The chain's CDR3 is CASSLRRQGSSADTQYF. As DNA, the CDR3 is TGTGCCAGCAGCTTACGACGCCAGGGAAGTTCTGCAGATACGCAGTATTTT.

The chain employs TRBV7-9 and TRBJ1-1; D not resolved. Germline values: CDR1 SEHNR, CDR2 FQNEAQ (reference sequence). This CDR3 is 17 amino acids long. Trimming pared 0 bases from V and 10 bases from J, leaving 24 bases between. The DNA of the CDR3 is TGTGCCAGCAGCTTAGCGCTAATGAGGGCAGACCCCATGGGAGCTTTCTTT. It translates to CASSLALMRADPMGAFF.

The gene calls are TRBV5-4 and TRBJ2-1; D may be TRBD1 (6 bases). V gave up 0 bases and J gave up 0 bases, with 7 bases separating them. This CDR3 has 15 amino acids. Germline V gives CDR1 SGHNT, CDR2 YYREEE (reference sequence). The CDR3 is CASSLDRASYNEQFF. The CDR3 DNA is TGTGCCAGCAGCTTGGACAGGGCCTCCTACAATGAGCAGTTCTTC.

This chain uses TRBV5-1 with TRBJ1-1; D is possibly TRBD1 (6 bases). The germline gives CDR1 SGHRS, CDR2 YFSETQ. Trimming left V 0 bases short and J 0 bases short, with 12 bases between. The length of the CDR3 is 16 residues. CDR3 in DNA: TGCGCCAGCAGCTTGGGATCAGGGGACATGAACACTGAAGCTTTCTTT. It codes for CASSLGSGDMNTEAFF.

The J gene is TRBJ2-7, the V gene TRBV6-5, with a possible D match to TRBD2 (6 bases). CDR1 and CDR2 (germline): MNHEY, SVGAGI. The length of the CDR3 is 13 residues. Trimming stripped 4 bases from V and 6 bases from J, with 13 bases between. CDR3 sequence: CASSWALGGEQYF. In DNA form, the CDR3 reads TGTGCCAGCAGTTGGGCGTTGGGGGGCGAGCAGTACTTC.

The chain is built from TRBV9 and TRBJ1-6; the match to TRBD1 covers 7 bases. There are 14 residues in the CDR3. Unmatched junction bases numbered 4, after V lost 0 bases and J lost 10 bases. Germline V gene sequence: CDR1 SGDLS, CDR2 YYNGEE. The CDR3 coding sequence is TGTGCCAGCAGCGTAGGCCCAGGGGGGTCACCCCTCCACTTT. As protein: CASSVGPGGSPLHF.

The chain links TRBV6-1 to TRBJ1-1; D call uncertain. With 2 bases removed from V and 8 bases from J, the gap between germline ends came to 18 bases. Germline V gene sequence: CDR1 MNHNS, CDR2 SASEGT. The CDR3 covers 15 residues. Here the CDR3 DNA reads TGTGCCAGCAGTGAACATCGGAGGGTCGGGGAAGAAGCTTTCTTT. Amino acids: CASSEHRRVGEEAFF.

The CDR3 DNA follows: TGTGCCAGCTCACCAGGTCAGTTTGGAGCTTCTTTATCCACAGATACGCAGTATTTT. This encodes CASSPGQFGASLSTDTQYF. V usage is TRBV18 and J usage is TRBJ2-3; D ambiguous. Germline CDR1 reads KGHSH; CDR2 reads LQKENI. V lost 2 bases to trimming and J lost 2 bases, with 23 bases between them. CDR3 length equals 19 residues.

The chain links TRBV4-1 to TRBJ2-3, with D perhaps matching TRBD2 (6 bases). This CDR3 comprises 18 residues. The germline V and J ends were trimmed by 6 bases and 0 bases, with 22 bases remaining between them. Germline assignment: CDR1 MGHRA and CDR2 YSYEKL. The CDR3 loop reads CASSHPSGLSTSTDTQYF. CDR3 nucleotide sequence: TGCGCCAGCAGTCACCCATCGGGACTTAGCACTAGCACAGATACGCAGTATTTT.

The chain has TRBV7-2 and TRBJ2-5; 12 nucleotides line up with TRBD2. The CDR3 consists of 17 residues. Germline assignment: CDR1 SGHTA and CDR2 FQGNSA. The V and J ends lost 4 bases and 4 bases, in that order; junction bases with no gene match: 10. DNA of the CDR3: TGTGCCAGCAGCTCCGGGACTAGCGGGCTCGGTAGAGAGACCCAGTACTTC. This encodes CASSSGTSGLGRETQYF.

CDR3 sequence reads: CASSLDARMNTEAFF. CDR3 bases: TGTGCCAGCAGCTTAGATGCCAGGATGAACACTGAAGCTTTCTTT. The V and J genes are TRBV11-2 and TRBJ1-1; D uncertain. V was cut by 0 bases and J by 0 bases, with 8 bases left in between. The CDR3 is 15 residues long. The germline V gene encodes CDR1 SGHAT and CDR2 FQNNGV.